This T cell receptor (beta chain) was found in a study of cytomegalovirus exposure and HLA in healthy donors (dated by TCRdb to about 2017). Some background on the complete study: An earlier analysis of several hundred of the donors reported 250 to 300 Gb of sequence data and more than 90 million unique TCR beta sequences from 150 million to 200 million T cells. Typing coverage differed by locus: A, B, C, DRB1 and DQB1 were typed in about 620-630 donors, DQA1 in 500 to 550, DPA1 in approximately 600, and DPB1 in 450 to 490. In the later analysis, no new phenotypic data were used to find candidate immune exposures; instead, reliance was placed on TCR beta sequences and their occurrence across donors. A later analysis re-analyzed previously published TCR beta repertoires from 666 donors and added high-resolution HLA genotyping to study TCR occurrence patterns. HLA typing included class I and class II loci at four-digit resolution. Besides the first cohort of 666 subjects, a separate validation cohort made up of over 95 different subjects was used. To decide whether each TCR beta V gene segment behaved as functional or pseudogenic, an earlier analysis of fewer than 750 of the donors relied on high-throughput TCR beta sequencing. Roughly 5 DR-DQ haplotypes were treated as single units for association and clustering because of strong linkage in the cohort. In a later genetic analysis, genome-wide SNP genotypes for about 60% of the 666 donors were used, and that subset was treated as a discovery cohort. Donor age, sex, ethnicity and CMV serostatus were collected together with the repertoire data. An early release that covered about 640 HLA-typed donors contained approximately 320 gigabases of sequencing data and tens of millions of unique TCR sequences. To predict cytomegalovirus infection status, the study brought together high-throughput TCR immunosequencing, statistical association of individual TCRs with disease status, and machine learning. Every repertoire in the discovery cohort had been generated on one and the same sequencing platform. Using immunosequencing, the study profiled T cell repertoires from about 620 subjects and related those repertoires to cytomegalovirus serostatus. The study aimed to test whether cataloging public T cell receptors could reveal signatures of past pathogen exposure. Across under 500 genotyped donors of the cohort, an average of approximately 220,000 unique TCR beta nucleotide sequences per donor were sequenced, and 15% to 20% of those sequences were non-productive. Among the roughly 400 genotyped donors, under 90% belonged to the genetic ancestry cluster associated with self-reported Caucasian donors. Broader findings and caveats from the paper: The classifier was reported to diagnose cytomegalovirus status with high specificity and sensitivity in both the original and validation cohorts. It was suggested by the authors that the approach could potentially be generalized to other disease states and immunological phenotypes. This cohort had only TCR beta chains sequenced, and the lack of alpha or paired-chain data limited which features could be detected. A later analysis reported that several top co-occurrence clusters appeared linked to parvovirus B19, influenza, CMV and Epstein-Barr virus. A cluster of highly shared sequence variants was judged likely to represent a technical artifact of the sequencing pipeline. Specific HLA alleles were associated with roughly 16,000 TCR beta sequences at a false discovery rate of 0.05 in a later analysis. For the cohort, immune exposure information was limited to CMV serostatus. In the study, 150 to 200 TCR beta chains were listed as associated with cytomegalovirus. According to a later analysis, TCR association rates differed among HLA loci, with DRB1 alleles showing the most associated TCRs and HLA-C alleles showing the fewest. Broadly in line with IMGT annotations, most TCR beta V segments showed up in productive rearrangements about 90% or about 30% of the time in an earlier analysis of 587 of the donors. A later genetic analysis associated a missense DCLRE1C variant with V-gene and J-gene trimming of TCR beta chains, and an independent cohort replicated the association. Most CMV-associated TCR beta chains appeared to be HLA-restricted in a later analysis, and the HLA associations seemed to be driven largely by CMV exposure. A further reported finding was that TCR beta sequences accurately predicted the HLA-A and HLA-B alleles for most subjects in the first cohort. Most TCR sequences were seen in very few donors, while some public TCRs were found in many individuals. Correlated functional status among segregating V segments might reflect linkage disequilibrium, but an unknown experimental factor could not be ruled out. Because HLA typing was missing for some donors at each locus, association tests included only the typed subset. Some IMGT-functional V segments, including TRBV6-2 and TRBV6-3, could not be distinguished by the 87-base-pair reads and were therefore excluded. Sequencing depth was assumed to be roughly uniform across donors in the presence/absence analyses, though that assumption may not hold. Because counts were too low, some 16 rarely observed V segments, including chromosome 9 orphons, were excluded from the earlier analysis of fewer than 650 of the donors. In a later analysis, HLA-associated TCR beta chains showed more clonal expansion and lower generation probabilities than non-associated chains that were equally common. In vitro tests confirmed that three of the cytomegalovirus-associated TCR beta chains recognize cytomegalovirus antigens. Assigning TCR associations to individual alleles was difficult when HLA alleles, especially DR and DQ, strongly co-occurred. A later genetic analysis reported fewer N-insertions in productive TCRs among donors in an Asian-associated ancestry cluster than the roughly 640-donor mean.

The cohort comprised 666 healthy bone marrow donors. All cohort members were sampled while nominally healthy, although unrecorded immune exposures were likely present. The donor was CMV seropositive and was included in the group of 250 to 300 seropositive cohort members. Each donor provided a peripheral blood sample, and peripheral blood mononuclear cells were used for TCR beta sequencing. Genomic DNA was extracted from the blood cell samples with the Qiagen DNeasy Blood Extraction Kit. Library preparation was by the immunoSEQ multiplex PCR assay. A mixture of 60 forward primers for TCR Vbeta segments and 13 reverse primers for TCR Jbeta segments was used in the multiplex PCR. The CDR3 region of rearranged TCR beta genes was amplified from genomic DNA with a multiplex PCR assay. The amplified TCR beta libraries were sequenced on the Illumina HiSeq System as 87-base-pair reads. As for the original processing: A later analysis tallied tens of millions of unique TCR beta chains across the 660 or so repertoires, and roughly 11 million of those chains were shared by two or more donors. Raw reads were error-corrected and collapsed into unique sequences with a nearest-neighbor algorithm that merged closely related sequences to remove PCR and sequencing errors. V, D and J gene segments were assigned by aligning CDR3 sequences to IMGT reference sequences. For a sequence to be retained, a match of at least six nucleotides was required to both a V gene segment and a J gene segment. Rearrangements were called productive when the CDR3 lacked stop codons and stayed in frame with V and J; all others were non-productive. CDR3 was defined according to IMGT convention as the region running from the second conserved V-encoded cysteine to the conserved J-encoded phenylalanine. In an earlier analysis of more than 550 of the donors, sequences lacking an unambiguous match to a single V gene segment were excluded. An earlier analysis of 500 to 600 of the donors classified V segments as functional when productive rearrangements were above 56.7% and as segregating when the standard deviation between donors was above 5%. A statistical classification framework was built to diagnose cytomegalovirus status from the catalog of TCR beta chain sequences. A later analysis assigned V and J genes by comparing TCR nucleotide sequences with IMGT/GENE-DB human TR gene sequences. Using the TCRdist pipeline, a later analysis assigned CDR3 sequences along with most-parsimonious VDJ recombination scenarios. In a later analysis, each TCR beta chain was defined by its CDR3 amino acid sequence together with its V-gene family, and reads without a unique V-gene family were excluded. To address suspected cross-contamination and a sequencing artifact, a later analysis removed 592 highly shared, low-generation-probability nucleotide sequences. In a later analysis, a clonal expansion index for each public chain was calculated from normalized within-repertoire ranks of inferred template counts. In a later analysis, generation probabilities were computed with a VDJ recombination model fitted to out-of-frame rearrangements, and the resulting probabilities were checked against IGoR. In a later analysis, TCR-TCR, TCR-HLA and TCR-CMV co-occurrence was scored with hypergeometric tests, and a repertoire-size bias correction was applied to TCR pairs. In a later analysis, false discovery rates were estimated by permuting HLA or CMV assignments 20 times. In a later analysis, co-occurring TCRs were grouped using DBSCAN, with TCRdist sequence similarity added in when clustering inside HLA-allele-positive subsets. Co-occurrence clustering excluded repertoires with fewer than 30,000 or more than 120,000 public chains, plus five with anomalous nucleotide sharing. Entries here come from immuneACCESS through TCRdb and include only in-frame sequences with V and J called. Some clones fail to appear in such tables; in the studies checked, an unresolved V gene covers under half of the shortfall, and the cause of the remainder is unknown. V and J calls and clone size are as listed in that table; D and trimming were resolved from the DNA. The sample table shows roughly 100,000 clones, and roughly three quarters are seen once. The ten top clones hold 8% to 10% of the sample.

CDR1 ENHRY and CDR2 SYGVKD were looked up in the germline V gene. The CDR3 covers 18 residues, taking in both the cysteine and the phenylalanine. Only CDR3 DNA remains: 54 bases, in frame from the first base. In the case of this clone: The antigen this receptor binds is unknown. No base quality information exists; no much larger clone differs at one position.

The V gene is TRBV10-3 and the J gene is TRBJ2-5, with TRBD2 identical over 9 junction bases. With the DNA end fitting TRBJ2-7 better, the J assignment may be wrong. This TCR was recovered from a male donor in good health and CMV-seropositive. The sample comprised PBMCs. The nucleotide sequence reads TGTGCCATCAGTGAGTCGCTTGCGGGAGGGTCTAGGGCATACGAGCAGTACTTC. This encodes CAISESLAGGSRAYEQYF.